This T cell receptor beta chain was retrieved from a study of T-cell memory formation after mild COVID-19 (dated by TCRdb to the early 2020s). Background on the whole study: Most TCR sequence clusters were specific to one of the two donors. The cohort comprised two young, previously healthy adult volunteers, one female and one male. In a couple of donors, T-cell clones that expanded and contracted after mild COVID-19 were tracked by sequencing TCRalpha and TCRbeta repertoires over time. The study at large found these results: SARS-CoV-2 specificity was not confirmed for the second-wave clones peaking on day 37. Some responding clones were detected in pre-infection memory, which suggested that pre-existing cross-reactive memory T cells had joined the SARS-CoV-2 response. Contracting CD4+ clones appeared mostly in the CM and EM memory subsets, whereas CD8+ clones were enriched in EMRA. The study included only two mild cases, and larger cohorts that include severe cases with pre-infection samples were judged to be necessary. Clones contracting from day 15 to 85 had balanced CD4/CD8 phenotypes, while a second wave expanding from day 15 to 37 was biased towards CD4+.

Ficoll-Paque density gradient centrifugation was used to isolate PBMCs. Data came from an Illumina NovaSeq 6000. TCRalpha and TCRbeta cDNA libraries were constructed by 5'RACE with constant-segment primers, with sample barcodes and unique molecular identifiers being introduced. Trizol reagent was used to extract RNA from every sample. Libraries were amplified in two PCR steps, with a second sample barcode and Illumina TruSeq adapters added in the second step. The libraries were sequenced on an Illumina NovaSeq using 2 x 150 bp paired-end reads. The original methods were these. With migec v1.2.7, reads were demultiplexed and then collapsed into UMI-guided consensus sequences. Using mixcr v2.1.11, UMI consensuses were aligned to TRA and TRB V and J templates and then assembled into clonotypes. A clonotype was counted as expanded or contracted only when both edgeR and NoisET called the clonotype significant, with the noise models trained on biological replicates. For edgeR calls, the cutoffs were a false discovery rate-adjusted p below 0.01 and a log2 fold-change threshold of 1. As an exploratory analysis of dynamics, max-normalized trajectories of the 1000 most abundant clonotypes were examined by PCA with hierarchical clustering. The CD4 or CD8 phenotype of responding clones was assigned using the separately sequenced CD4+ and CD8+ repertoires. Clones were called with MiXCR by TCRdb after fastp trimmed the public reads at Q25, and only in-frame beta chains were retained. Duplicate CDR3 protein sequences are folded into a single record with the most common DNA and genes. For this entry, the V and J calls and clone size follow TCRdb and not the study's own pipeline. This sample comprises some 150,000 distinct CDR3 sequences, roughly 21% of them detected only once. The ten largest account for around 2% of the sample.

Measured from the cysteine to the phenylalanine, the CDR3 is 13 residues long. Only CDR3 DNA remains: 39 bases, in frame from the first base. V and J lose 2 bases and 4 bases, and a span of 8 bases separates them. For CDR1 and CDR2, the germline V gene lists SGHTA and FQGNSA. Comments on this clonotype: No cognate antigen has been identified for it. Nothing much larger sits one base from this clone, and base qualities are not available.

The material sequenced was PBMCs or a T cell subset sorted from them (not recorded which). The chain is encoded by TRBV7-2 joined to TRBJ1-2; no D gene is confidently identified. The clonotype comes from an adult woman who had mild COVID-19 (a few samples of this study predate the infection). The sample titles of this study are shuffled in the database, so cell type and time point are left out; the donor was told from shared clones. This receptor has the CDR3 CASSLLAGYGYTF. The DNA sequence is TGTGCCAGCAGCTTACTTGCCGGCTATGGCTACACCTTC.